This section outlines one T cell receptor beta chain sequence together with its context. Its target is unknown. The CDR3 sequence is 15 residues long. Germline V gene lookup returns CDR1 MGHDK and CDR2 SYGVNS. V was clipped by 2 bases and J by 5 bases, with 15 bases between them. This sample is part of a study of T cell responses to AZD1222 COVID-19 vaccine. Study-wide findings and caveats: Along spike, vaccine-associated CD4 TCRs were found throughout, with dominance at 160-218 and 743-854. The peak T cell response came first, and repertoires were sampled only after it. Mostly white British, mostly female donors; authors suggested clonal diversity may be underestimated. An increase in Spike-specific TCR breadth and depth was observed after two AZD1222 doses.

Sequencing used immunoSEQ multiplex PCR; TCRdb keeps in-frame clones, though not all of them. The sample holds roughly 140,000 clones, less than 95% seen once. This receptor was taken from an adult in good health. The specimen was peripheral blood, collected on day 0 of AZD1222 vaccination. The V gene is TRBV25-1, the J gene TRBJ1-2; possible D gene TRBD1, 5 bases. The CDR3 nucleotides read TGTGCCAGCAGTGAAGACAGCAACATCTTGTATGGCTACACCTTC. Protein product: CASSEDSNILYGYTF.